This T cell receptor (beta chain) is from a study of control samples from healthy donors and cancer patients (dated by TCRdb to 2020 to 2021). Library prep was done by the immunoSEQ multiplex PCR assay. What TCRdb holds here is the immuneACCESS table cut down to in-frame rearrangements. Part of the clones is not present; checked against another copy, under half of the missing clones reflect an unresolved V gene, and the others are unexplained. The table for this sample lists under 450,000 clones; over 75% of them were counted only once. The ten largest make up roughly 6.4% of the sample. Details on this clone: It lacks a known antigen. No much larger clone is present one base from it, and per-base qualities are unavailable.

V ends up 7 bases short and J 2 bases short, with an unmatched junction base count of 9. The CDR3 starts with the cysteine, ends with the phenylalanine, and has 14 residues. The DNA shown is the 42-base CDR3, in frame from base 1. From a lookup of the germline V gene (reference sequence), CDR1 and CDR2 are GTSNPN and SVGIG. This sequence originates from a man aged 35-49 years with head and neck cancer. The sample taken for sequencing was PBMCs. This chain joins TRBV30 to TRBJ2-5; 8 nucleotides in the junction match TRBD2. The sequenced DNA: TGTGCCTCCCGGGGGGGAGTGAGACAAGAGACCCAGTACTTC. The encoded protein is CASRGGVRQETQYF.